This entry lists 27 T cell receptor beta chains sequenced from one sample in a study of post-analysis software for immune sequencing data. Findings and caveats of the study: Patients showed TRBV5-6, TRBV5-1 and TRBV20-1 among a handful of TRBV segments more frequent than in controls.

Their antigens remain unidentified. Prepared TCR beta cDNA libraries contained unique molecular identifiers. Each CDR3 protein is one row after TCRdb ran MiXCR on the PCR reads. The sample lists some 450,000 distinct CDR3 sequences; 40% to 55% were seen once. Sample: blood. These receptor sequences come from a girl aged 5-17 years with multiple sclerosis.

The gene calls are TRBV24-1 and TRBJ1-2; TRBD1 might be the D (6 bases). CDR1 and CDR2 from the germline V gene are KGHDR and SFDVKD. The germline V and J ends were trimmed by 9 bases and 4 bases, with 11 bases remaining between them. This CDR3 is 12 amino acids long. The CDR3 region has the DNA TGTGCCACCCAGGGGTTCGGCTATGGCTACACCTTC. This translates into CATQGFGYGYTF.

This clonotype was recorded many times. The V and J genes are TRBV20-1 and TRBJ2-7; 10 bases line up with TRBD2. The CDR3 covers 15 residues. The trim removed 0 bases at V and 5 bases at J, leaving 7 bases unmatched. CDR1 is DFQATT, CDR2 SNEGSKA, per germline (reference sequence). CDR3: CSARESVAGGNEQYF. CDR3 nucleotides: TGCAGTGCTAGAGAGTCGGTAGCGGGAGGAAACGAGCAGTACTTC.

The CDR3, as DNA: TGTGCCAGCAGTTTCGGGTCTTCAAGGCGCAATCAGCCCCAGCATTTT. Encoded protein: CASSFGSSRRNQPQHF. The chain recombines TRBV12-3 or TRBV12-4 with TRBJ1-5; D ambiguous. This CDR3 has 16 residues. The V and J ends lost 3 bases and 2 bases respectively, with 14 bases between them.

Many counts were recorded for this clonotype. V gene TRBV6-5 combines with J gene TRBJ2-1, with TRBD2 identical over 8 bases. The CDR3 has 15 residues. Unmatched junction bases numbered 7, after V lost 2 bases and J lost 7 bases. Germline V gene sequence: CDR1 MNHEY, CDR2 SVGAGI. The CDR3 coding sequence is TGTGCCAGCAGTTACGGGTTGAGCGGGAGAAATGAGCAGTTCTTC. Protein product: CASSYGLSGRNEQFF.

This rearrangement joins TRBV12-3 or TRBV12-4 to TRBJ2-1, with 9 nucleotides matching TRBD1. With V trimmed by 6 bases and J by 2 bases, 8 bases remained unmatched. This CDR3 is 16 amino acids long. The CDR3 region has the DNA TGTGCCAGCAGACGGACACAGGGGGCAACCTACAATGAGCAGTTCTTC. Protein product: CASRRTQGATYNEQFF.

A word on this clonotype: Relative to the germline gene, one junction end is altered; a read error may explain this. V and J are TRBV12-3 or TRBV12-4 and TRBJ2-7; 10 bases fit TRBD1. The CDR3 has 14 amino acids. The CDR3 sequence is CAGSSWTGGYEQYF. CDR3 sequence (DNA): TGTGCCGGCAGTTCTTGGACAGGGGGCTACGAGCAGTACTTC.

This clonotype appeared a single time. The chain carries TRBV6-1 and TRBJ2-7; weak D call: TRBD2 (5 bases). There are 15 residues in the CDR3. Trimming shortened V by 1 base and J by 5 bases, and 15 bases separated the two germline ends. Germline V CDR1 and CDR2: MNHNS, SASEGT. The CDR3 loop reads CASSEDRPLRDEQYF. The CDR3 DNA follows: TGTGCCAGCAGTGAAGACCGTCCGTTGAGGGACGAGCAGTACTTC.

On this clonotype: This may stem from a read error, because a much larger clone lies one nucleotide away. V usage is TRBV4-3 and J usage is TRBJ2-4, with D uncertain. With the DNA end fitting TRBJ2-7 better, the J assignment may be wrong. Germline V lookup: CDR1 LGHNA, CDR2 YSLEER. The CDR3 consists of 14 residues. CDR3 sequence: CANSQVSYHYEQYF. The CDR3 region has the DNA TGCGCCAACAGCCAGGTCAGTTACCACTACGAGCAGTACTTC.

In this sample, this clonotype turned up a few times. The CDR3 nucleotides read TGTGCCAGCAGTTCGACAAGGGGCACAGATACGCAGTATTTT. It is translated as CASSSTRGTDTQYF. V usage is TRBV27 and J usage is TRBJ2-3; D ambiguous. Germline V gene data show CDR1 as MNHEY and CDR2 as SMNVEV (reference sequence). The CDR3 runs 14 residues. Trimming took 4 bases from V and 1 from J, leaving 9 bases between them.

The V and J genes are TRBV4-1 and TRBJ2-7, with unresolved D. Trimming removed 1 base from V and 7 bases from J, with 11 bases in between. The CDR3 consists of 13 residues. Germline V CDR1 and CDR2: MGHRA, YSYEKL. This chain's CDR3 is CASSQGVTSEQYF. Written as DNA, the CDR3 is TGCGCCAGCAGCCAAGGGGTTACGTCGGAGCAGTACTTC.

In its sample, this clonotype was seen many times. The rearrangement links TRBV7-9 to TRBJ2-7; D is unclear. The V end lost 5 bases, the J end lost 0 bases, and 2 bases lay between the germline ends. The germline CDR1 and CDR2 sequences are SEHNR and FQNEAQ (reference sequence). The CDR3 has 11 amino acids. CDR3 residues: CASSGSYEQYF. The CDR3 DNA sequence: TGTGCCAGCAGCGGCTCCTACGAGCAGTACTTC.

The rearrangement uses TRBV20-1 and TRBJ2-7, with 12 bases that match TRBD1. The CDR3 consists of 14 residues. The germline V gene has CDR1 DFQATT and CDR2 SNEGSKA (reference sequence). The ends lost 1 base at V and 5 bases at J; junction bases unmatched: 3. For the CDR3, the DNA is TGCAGTGCTAGAGCCGGGACAGGGGGCGACGAGCAGTACTTC. Its translation is CSARAGTGGDEQYF.

Note on this clonotype: One end of the junction fails to match germline, which may point to a read error. V and J are TRBV7-9 and TRBJ2-5; D may be TRBD2 (5 bases). Germline V lookup: CDR1 SEHNR, CDR2 FQNEAQ (reference sequence). The CDR3 extends over 18 amino acids. CDR3 amino acids: CASSPTPPERVGEEAQYF. In DNA, the CDR3 is TGTGCCAGCAGTCCCACACCACCCGAGAGGGTGGGAGAAGAGGCCCAGTACTTC.

This clonotype was seen more than once but under ten times. The rearrangement uses TRBV15 and TRBJ2-7, with D possibly matching TRBD1 (5 bases). The CDR3 sequence is 17 residues long. The ends were cut back, 0 bases at V and 1 base at J, with 16 bases in the middle. Germline V gives CDR1 LNHNV, CDR2 YYDKDF (reference sequence). The CDR3 region has the DNA TGTGCCACCAGCAGAGATTTCCAGGGTCACATATCCTACGAGCAGTACTTC. It specifies CATSRDFQGHISYEQYF. Supplemented by reference TRBV15 and TRBJ2-7, the full variable domain reads DAMVIQNPRYQVTQFGKPVTLSCSQTLNHNVMYWYQQKSSQAPKLLFHYYDKDFNNEADTPDNFQSRRPNTSFCFLDIRSPGLGDTAMYLCATSRDFQGHISYEQYFGPGTRLTVT.

This clonotype appeared a few times. The chain is built from TRBV12-3 or TRBV12-4 and TRBJ2-7, with D uncertain. V was trimmed by 3 bases and J by 5 bases, leaving 11 bases between them. The CDR3 runs to 13 residues. This CDR3 reads CASSFSDGDEQYF. CDR3 DNA: TGTGCCAGCAGTTTTTCCGACGGAGACGAGCAGTACTTC.

The gene calls are TRBV20-1 and TRBJ2-7; tentatively, D is TRBD2 (6 bases). V lost 1 base and J 0 bases, leaving 19 bases between the germline ends. The CDR3 sequence is 17 residues long. Germline V gene data show CDR1 as DFQATT and CDR2 as SNEGSKA (reference sequence). The CDR3 region is CSARADGGRPVSYEQYF. The CDR3, as DNA: TGCAGTGCTAGAGCCGACGGAGGGCGGCCGGTCTCCTACGAGCAGTACTTC.

The chain recombines TRBV6-5 with TRBJ2-5; 11 bases align to TRBD2. Germline CDR1 reads MNHEY; CDR2 reads SVGAGI. V shed 5 bases, J shed 2 bases, and the junction held 4 bases outside the gene matches. The CDR3 spans 15 residues. This CDR3 reads CASSRTSGQQETQYF. The CDR3 DNA sequence: TGTGCCAGCAGTCGGACTAGCGGGCAACAAGAGACCCAGTACTTC.

This rearrangement joins TRBV27 to TRBJ2-3, with 9 bases aligning to TRBD1. The CDR3 runs to 15 residues. Germline assignment: CDR1 MNHEY and CDR2 SMNVEV (reference sequence). J lost 4 bases, V lost 8 bases, and 10 bases had no gene match. The CDR3 DNA reads as TGTGCCAGCTTCACGCACAGGGGGCTCGCAGATACGCAGTATTTT. Translation gives CASFTHRGLADTQYF.

This clonotype was observed a handful of times. The chain has TRBV6-5 and TRBJ1-2; the match to TRBD1 covers 7 bases. From germline, CDR1 is MNHEY and CDR2 SVGAGI. The CDR3 has 15 residues. J gave up 3 bases and V 6 bases, and 10 bases lay outside the gene matches. CDR3 nucleotides: TGTGCCAGCAGAAGAACGGGACAGTCAGACTATGGCTACACCTTC. Protein sequence: CASRRTGQSDYGYTF.

The chain recombines TRBV12-3 or TRBV12-4 with TRBJ1-2, with D uncertain. This CDR3 contains 13 residues. Between the trimmed V and J ends, which lost 3 bases and 5 bases, there was a span of 10 bases. The CDR3 DNA reads TGTGCCAGCAGTTTGGCCAGCCAGTATGGCTACACCTTC. It encodes CASSLASQYGYTF.

This clonotype was observed a few times. The chain is built from TRBV12-3 or TRBV12-4 and TRBJ1-5; the D gene is possibly TRBD1 (5 bases). V shed 1 base and J shed 2 bases, with 12 bases lying between them. The CDR3 consists of 16 residues. CDR3: CASSLEQGGGNQPQHF. DNA of the CDR3: TGTGCCAGCAGTTTAGAGCAGGGTGGTGGCAATCAGCCCCAGCATTTT.

The chain recombines TRBV9 with TRBJ2-7, with D possibly matching TRBD2 (6 bases). The J call could be wrong; TRBJ2-5 is a better fit for the DNA end. Germline values: CDR1 SGDLS, CDR2 YYNGEE. The CDR3 is made up of 14 amino acids. The CDR3 sequence: CASSVGLVEQTQYF. The CDR3 DNA is TGTGCCAGCAGCGTGGGACTCGTAGAGCAGACCCAGTACTTC.

This chain connects TRBV6-6 to TRBJ1-1, with TRBD1 as a possible D gene (5 bases). The CDR3 spans 15 residues. CDR1 and CDR2 (germline): MNHNY, SVGAGI (reference sequence). Trimming removed 0 bases at V and 1 base at J, with 9 bases between. The chain's CDR3 is CASSYSVTANTEAFF. Written as DNA, the CDR3 is TGTGCCAGCAGTTACTCTGTGACAGCGAACACTGAAGCTTTCTTT.

The chain's CDR3 is CSVETAYEQYF. The CDR3, as DNA: TGCAGCGTTGAGACAGCCTACGAGCAGTACTTC. V and J are TRBV29-1 and TRBJ2-7; maybe TRBD1 (5 bases). V lost 3 bases and J lost 2, with 5 bases in between. CDR3 length equals 11 residues. From germline, CDR1 is SQVTM and CDR2 ANQGSEA.

This clonotype was observed a few times. This rearrangement joins TRBV20-1 to TRBJ2-3; D uncertain. Trimming took off 3 bases at V and 1 base at J, with 14 bases between the two ends. The CDR3 length is 15 residues. Per the germline V gene, CDR1 is DFQATT and CDR2 is SNEGSKA (reference sequence). The CDR3 spells CSARSAGVGTDTQYF. CDR3 nucleotide sequence: TGCAGTGCTAGGTCTGCTGGGGTCGGCACAGATACGCAGTATTTT.

This clonotype was detected a few times. The chain is built from TRBV11-1 and TRBJ1-1; 9 bases are a match to TRBD1. J lost 10 bases, V lost 5 bases, and 11 bases had no gene match. The CDR3 has 14 amino acids. The germline V gene encodes CDR1 SGHAT and CDR2 FQDESV (reference sequence). CDR3 nucleotide sequence: TGTGCCAGCAGCGTACAGGGGGCGGATTCTAGAGCTTTCTTT. This sequence encodes CASSVQGADSRAFF.

V gene TRBV18 combines with J gene TRBJ2-5, with 8 bases aligning to TRBD1. The CDR3 length is 14 residues. Germline V gene data show CDR1 as KGHSH and CDR2 as LQKENI. V shed 3 bases, J shed 5 bases, and the junction held 5 bases outside the gene matches. CDR3: CASSPNQGAETQYF. DNA for the CDR3: TGTGCCAGCTCACCTAATCAGGGGGCCGAGACCCAGTACTTC.